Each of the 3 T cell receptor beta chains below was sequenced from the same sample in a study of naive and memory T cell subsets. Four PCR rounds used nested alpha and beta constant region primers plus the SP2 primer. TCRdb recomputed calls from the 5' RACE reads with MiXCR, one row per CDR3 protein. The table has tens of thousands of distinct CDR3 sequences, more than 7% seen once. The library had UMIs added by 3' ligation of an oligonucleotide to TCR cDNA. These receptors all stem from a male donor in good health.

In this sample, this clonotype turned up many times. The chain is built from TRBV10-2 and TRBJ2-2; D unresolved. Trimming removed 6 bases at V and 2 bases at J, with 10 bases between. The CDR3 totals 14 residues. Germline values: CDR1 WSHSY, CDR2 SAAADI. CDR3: CASRLDANTGELFF. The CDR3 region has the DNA TGCGCCAGCAGACTCGACGCAAACACCGGGGAGCTGTTTTTT.

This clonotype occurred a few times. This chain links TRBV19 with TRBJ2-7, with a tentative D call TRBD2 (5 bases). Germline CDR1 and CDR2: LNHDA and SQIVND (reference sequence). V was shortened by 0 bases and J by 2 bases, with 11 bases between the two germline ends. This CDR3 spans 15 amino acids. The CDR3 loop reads CASSIDSGITYEQYF. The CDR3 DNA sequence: TGTGCCAGTAGTATAGATTCGGGGATCACCTACGAGCAGTACTTC. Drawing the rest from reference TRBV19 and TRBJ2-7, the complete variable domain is DGGITQSPKYLFRKEGQNVTLSCEQNLNHDAMYWYRQDPGQGLRLIYYSQIVNDFQKGDIAEGYSVSREKKESFPLTVTSAQKNPTAFYLCASSIDSGITYEQYFGPGTRLTVT.

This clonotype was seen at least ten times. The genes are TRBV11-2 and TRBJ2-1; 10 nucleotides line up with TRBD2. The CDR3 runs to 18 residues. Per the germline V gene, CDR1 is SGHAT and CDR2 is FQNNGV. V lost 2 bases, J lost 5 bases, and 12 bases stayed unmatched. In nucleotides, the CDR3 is TGTGCCAGCAGCTTATGGGCTAGCGGGAGCCCCAAGGACAATGAGCAGTTCTTC. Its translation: CASSLWASGSPKDNEQFF.